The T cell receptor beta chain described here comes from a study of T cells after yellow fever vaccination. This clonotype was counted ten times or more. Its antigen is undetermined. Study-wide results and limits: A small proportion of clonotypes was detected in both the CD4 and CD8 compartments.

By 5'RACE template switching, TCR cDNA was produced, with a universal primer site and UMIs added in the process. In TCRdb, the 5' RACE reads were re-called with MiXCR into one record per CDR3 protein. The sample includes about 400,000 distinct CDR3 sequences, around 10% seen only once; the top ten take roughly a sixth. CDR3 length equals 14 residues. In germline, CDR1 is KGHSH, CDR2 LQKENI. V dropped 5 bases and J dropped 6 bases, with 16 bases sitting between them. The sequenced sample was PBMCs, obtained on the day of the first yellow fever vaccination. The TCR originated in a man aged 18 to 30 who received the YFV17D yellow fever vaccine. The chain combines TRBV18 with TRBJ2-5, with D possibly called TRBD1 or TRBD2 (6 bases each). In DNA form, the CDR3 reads TGTGCCAGCTCATCATCCGGGGGCAGGCAGACCCAGTACTTC. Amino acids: CASSSSGGRQTQYF.